This TCR beta chain comes out of a study of regulatory T cells in long-lasting Graves disease. Many counts were recorded for this clonotype. After removal of 1 base from V and 6 bases from J, the junction contained 2 bases not matched to a gene. There are 15 residues in the CDR3. The germline V gene has CDR1 LGHDT and CDR2 YNNKEL (reference sequence). Relying on iRepertoire HTBI primers and Arm-PCR of CDR3 regions, the team built TCR beta libraries. TCRdb recomputed calls from the multiplex PCR reads with MiXCR, one row per CDR3 protein. The sample carries about 400,000 distinct CDR3 sequences, 15% recorded once. Time point denoted: newly diagnosed GD, antithyroid drugs for less than 3 months. The TCR library used RNA extracted from PBMCs. Another study also made use of these data, one on T cells in Graves' hyperthyroidism and ophthalmopathy. From that paper: Among clonotypes expanded in thyroid above 0.001, most were also found in blood.

The specimen comprised peripheral blood mononuclear cells (PBMCs), sampled at new diagnosis, from a patient treated with antithyroid drugs. This chain connects TRBV3-1 to TRBJ2-1; 11 bases line up with TRBD1. This receptor was obtained from a woman between 40 and 55 years old with Graves disease. CDR3 in DNA: TGTGCCAGCAGCCAAGCCGGGACAGGGGGCAATGAGCAGTTCTTC. It codes for CASSQAGTGGNEQFF.